This T cell receptor beta chain originates from a study of CD8 T cell repertoires and HIV-1 epitope variants. This table comes from immunoSEQ multiplex PCR, and its TCRdb copy is limited to in-frame clones, with some not included. The sample lists about 5,800 clones, about 60% seen once, with approximately 40% in the top ten. Germline V CDR1 and CDR2: LNHDA, SQIVND (reference sequence). The V and J ends lost 1 base and 0 bases respectively, with 10 bases between them. CDR3 length: 16 residues. This clone was observed a few times. The antigen is not known. The chain links TRBV19 to TRBJ1-5; D is ambiguous. The sequenced sample was cultured CD8+ T cells derived from PBMCs. This sequence originates from a male donor with HIV. For the CDR3, the DNA is TGTGCCAGTAGTATAGGACCGGCGTATAGCAATCAGCCCCAGCATTTT. This encodes CASSIGPAYSNQPQHF.